Described below is a single T cell receptor beta chain sequence and its context. The antigen is not known. Clones were sequenced by immunoSEQ multiplex PCR, and TCRdb holds only the in-frame ones, with some missing. The sample includes approximately 160,000 clones, about 90% of them seen just once. Trimming cost V 0 bases and J 4 bases, with 17 bases left between them. The CDR3 has 17 amino acids. Germline lookup yields CDR1 SGHRS and CDR2 YFSETQ. These data belong to a study of cytomegalovirus exposure and HLA in healthy donors. Turning to the study itself: According to later analysis, the same platform produced the roughly 110 validation and around 730 first-cohort repertoires.

Overall study results and limits: In a later analysis, first-cohort TCR clusters were found to tend to co-occur in the 100 to 150 validation repertoires.

The chain links TRBV5-1 to TRBJ2-1, with D hard to call. The source of this sequence is a man aged 18-30 years in good health and CMV-seropositive. Material: PBMCs. The CDR3 region is CASSLGSARIMYNEQFF. CDR3 DNA sequence: TGCGCCAGCAGCTTGGGCAGCGCCCGGATAATGTACAATGAGCAGTTCTTC.